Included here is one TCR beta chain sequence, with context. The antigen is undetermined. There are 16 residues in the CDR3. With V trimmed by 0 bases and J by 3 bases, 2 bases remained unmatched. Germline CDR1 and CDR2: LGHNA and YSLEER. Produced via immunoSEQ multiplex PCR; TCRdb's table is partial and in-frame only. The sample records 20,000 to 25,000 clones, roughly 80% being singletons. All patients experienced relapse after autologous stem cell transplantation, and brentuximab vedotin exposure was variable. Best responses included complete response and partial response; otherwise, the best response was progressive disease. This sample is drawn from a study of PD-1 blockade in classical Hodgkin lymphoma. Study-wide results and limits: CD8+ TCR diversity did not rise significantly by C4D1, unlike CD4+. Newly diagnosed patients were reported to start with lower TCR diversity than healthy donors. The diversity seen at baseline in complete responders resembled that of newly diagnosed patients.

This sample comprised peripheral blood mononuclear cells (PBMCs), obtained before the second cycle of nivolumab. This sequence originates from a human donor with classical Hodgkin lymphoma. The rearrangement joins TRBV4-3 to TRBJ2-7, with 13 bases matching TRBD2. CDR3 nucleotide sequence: TGCGCCAGCAGCCAAGAAACTAGCGGGGGGGACTACGAGCAGTACTTC. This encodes CASSQETSGGDYEQYF.